Shown below are 8 T cell receptor beta chains from a single sample sequenced in a study of blood T cell repertoires in COVID-19. Sequencing was performed with immunoSEQ multiplex PCR; in TCRdb, only in-frame clones are kept and a portion is missing. The sample shows approximately 120,000 clones, roughly four fifths of them seen only once. The sequenced sample was PBMCs or T cells enriched from blood (not recorded which). These TCRs come from a man under 40 who had recovered from COVID-19.

V gene TRBV29-1 combines with J gene TRBJ1-2, with D possibly being TRBD1 (5 bases). The CDR3 spans 12 residues. Trimming took 3 bases from V and 5 from J, leaving 10 bases between them. Germline values: CDR1 SQVTM, CDR2 ANQGSEA. CDR3 sequence: CSVDTGWYGYTF. DNA of the CDR3: TGCAGCGTTGATACAGGCTGGTATGGCTACACCTTC.

The chain joins TRBV6-1 to TRBJ1-2; 8 bases line up with TRBD1. Trimming at V came to 2 bases and at J to 6 bases, leaving 2 bases not matched to a gene. Germline-derived CDR1 and CDR2 are MNHNS and SASEGT. This CDR3 has 13 residues. The CDR3 nucleotides read TGTGCCAGCAGTGAATGGGGACAGGATGGCTACACCTTC. It is translated as CASSEWGQDGYTF.

The V gene is TRBV20-1, the J gene TRBJ1-6, with 8 bases fitting TRBD1. Trimming cost V 3 bases and J 0 bases; bases outside gene matches: 1. Germline V gives CDR1 DFQATT, CDR2 SNEGSKA (reference sequence). CDR3 length: 15 amino acids. CDR3 DNA: TGCAGTGCTAGTACAGGGGGCTCCTATAATTCACCCCTCCACTTT. This codes for CSASTGGSYNSPLHF.

The chain employs TRBV18 and TRBJ1-3; D perhaps matches TRBD1 (5 bases). CDR3 size: 16 residues. Germline CDR1 reads KGHSH; CDR2 reads LQKENI. Trimming took off 1 base at V and 0 bases at J, with 10 bases between the two ends. Written as DNA, the CDR3 is TGTGCCAGCTCACCACGGGAGGGGCCCTCTGGAAACACCATATATTTT. Amino acids: CASSPREGPSGNTIYF.

The chain uses TRBV6-5 and TRBJ2-1, with 9 bases matching TRBD2. The CDR3 spans 14 residues. V gave up 6 bases and J gave up 15 bases; unmatched junction bases: 15. Per the germline V gene, CDR1 is MNHEY and CDR2 is SVGAGI. The DNA for the CDR3 is TGTGCCAGCAGAGGATTCACTAGCGGGTCCCGATCGTTCTTC. Protein: CASRGFTSGSRSFF.

The chain has TRBV19 and TRBJ2-1; tentative D call: TRBD1 (6 bases). Germline CDR1 reads LNHDA; CDR2 reads SQIVND (reference sequence). The V gene lost 5 bases and the J gene lost 5 bases, with 16 bases spanning the gap. This CDR3 has 15 residues. The CDR3 DNA sequence: TGTGCCAGTAGTCTTACAGGGAAGGGGGACAATGAGCAGTTCTTC. It specifies CASSLTGKGDNEQFF. Full variable domain (missing parts from reference TRBV19 and TRBJ2-1): DGGITQSPKYLFRKEGQNVTLSCEQNLNHDAMYWYRQDPGQGLRLIYYSQIVNDFQKGDIAEGYSVSREKKESFPLTVTSAQKNPTAFYLCASSLTGKGDNEQFFGPGTRLTVL.

The CDR3: CASSVGTSGSSYNEQFF. The CDR3, as DNA: TGTGCCAGCAGCGTAGGGACTAGCGGGAGCTCCTACAATGAGCAGTTCTTC. The chain combines TRBV9 with TRBJ2-1; TRBD2 matches at 13 bases. The V gene's germline CDR1 is SGDLS and CDR2 YYNGEE. Unmatched junction bases numbered 0, after V lost 0 bases and J lost 0 bases. The CDR3 runs 17 residues. Looking up the rest from reference TRBV9 and TRBJ2-1 gives the full variable domain: DSGVTQTPKHLITATGQRVTLRCSPRSGDLSVYWYQQSLDQGLQFLIQYYNGEERAKGNILERFSAQQFPDLHSELNLSSLELGDSALYFCASSVGTSGSSYNEQFFGPGTRLTVL.

The chain combines TRBV18 with TRBJ1-4; TRBD1 aligns across 7 bases. The CDR3 length is 17 residues. With 2 bases clipped from V and 0 bases from J, the junction kept 6 bases outside the gene matches. From germline, CDR1 is KGHSH and CDR2 LQKENI. The CDR3 here is CASSPMDRLATNEKLFF. CDR3 nucleotides: TGTGCCAGCTCACCAATGGACAGGCTAGCAACTAATGAAAAACTGTTTTTT.